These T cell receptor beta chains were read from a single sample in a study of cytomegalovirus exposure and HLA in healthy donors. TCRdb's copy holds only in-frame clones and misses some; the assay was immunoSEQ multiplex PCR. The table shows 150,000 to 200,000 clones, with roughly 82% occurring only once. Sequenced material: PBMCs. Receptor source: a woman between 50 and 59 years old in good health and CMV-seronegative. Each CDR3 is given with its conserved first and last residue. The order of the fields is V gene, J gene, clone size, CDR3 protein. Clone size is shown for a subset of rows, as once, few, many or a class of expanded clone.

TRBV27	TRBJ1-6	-	CASSLFSNSPLHF
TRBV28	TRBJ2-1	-	CASRQAGAVDEQFF
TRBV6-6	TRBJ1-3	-	CASSLGTGGNTIYF
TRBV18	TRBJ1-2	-	CASSPRTGERGYTF
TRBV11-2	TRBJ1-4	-	CASSFRATNEKLFF
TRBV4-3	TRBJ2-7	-	CASSRHRGYEQYF
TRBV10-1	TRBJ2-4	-	CATRESGKNIQYF
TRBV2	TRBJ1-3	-	CASNPRGEFGNTIYF
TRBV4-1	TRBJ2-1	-	CASSQEGGRPPYNEQFF
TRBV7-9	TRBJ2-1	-	CAIFPGTVLNNEQFF
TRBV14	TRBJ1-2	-	CASSLTRGIRGGYTF
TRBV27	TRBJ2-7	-	CASSLRGQDYEQYF
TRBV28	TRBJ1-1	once	CASSPPPGTGATEAFF
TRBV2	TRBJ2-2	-	CASSQAGRDTGELFF
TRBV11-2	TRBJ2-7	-	CASSPELAGGREQYF
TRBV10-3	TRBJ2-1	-	CAPQAETPEWNEQFF